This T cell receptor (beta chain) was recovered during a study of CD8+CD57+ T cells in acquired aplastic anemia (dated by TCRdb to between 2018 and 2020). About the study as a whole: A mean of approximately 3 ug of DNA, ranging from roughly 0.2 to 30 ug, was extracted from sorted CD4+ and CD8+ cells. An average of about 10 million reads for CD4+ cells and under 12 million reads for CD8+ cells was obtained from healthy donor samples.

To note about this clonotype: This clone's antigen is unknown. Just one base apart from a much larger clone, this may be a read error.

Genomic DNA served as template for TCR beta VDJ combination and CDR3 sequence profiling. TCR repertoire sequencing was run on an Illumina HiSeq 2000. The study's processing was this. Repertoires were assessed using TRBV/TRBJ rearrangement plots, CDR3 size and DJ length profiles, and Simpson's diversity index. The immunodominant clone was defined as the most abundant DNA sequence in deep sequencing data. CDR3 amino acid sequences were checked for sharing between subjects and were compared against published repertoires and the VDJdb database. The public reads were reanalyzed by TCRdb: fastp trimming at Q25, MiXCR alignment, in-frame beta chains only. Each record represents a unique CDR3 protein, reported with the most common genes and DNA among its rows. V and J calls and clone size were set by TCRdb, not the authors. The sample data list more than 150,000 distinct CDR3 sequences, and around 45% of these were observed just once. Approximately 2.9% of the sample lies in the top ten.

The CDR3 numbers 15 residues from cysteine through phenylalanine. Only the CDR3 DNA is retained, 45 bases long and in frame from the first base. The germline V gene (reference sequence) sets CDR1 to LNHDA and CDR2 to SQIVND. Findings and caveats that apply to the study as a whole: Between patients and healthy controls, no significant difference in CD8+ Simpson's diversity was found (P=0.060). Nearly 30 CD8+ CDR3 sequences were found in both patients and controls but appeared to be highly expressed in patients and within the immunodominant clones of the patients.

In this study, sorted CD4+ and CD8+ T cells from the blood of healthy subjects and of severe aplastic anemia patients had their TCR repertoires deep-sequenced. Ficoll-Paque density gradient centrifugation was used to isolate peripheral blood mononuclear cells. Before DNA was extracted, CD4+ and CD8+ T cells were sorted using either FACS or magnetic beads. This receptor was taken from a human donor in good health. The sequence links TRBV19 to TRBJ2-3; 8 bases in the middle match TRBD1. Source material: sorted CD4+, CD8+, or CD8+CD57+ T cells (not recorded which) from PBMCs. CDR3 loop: CASSARGRGTGTQYF. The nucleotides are TGTGCCAGTAGTGCCAGGGGGCGGGGCACAGGTACGCAGTATTTT.